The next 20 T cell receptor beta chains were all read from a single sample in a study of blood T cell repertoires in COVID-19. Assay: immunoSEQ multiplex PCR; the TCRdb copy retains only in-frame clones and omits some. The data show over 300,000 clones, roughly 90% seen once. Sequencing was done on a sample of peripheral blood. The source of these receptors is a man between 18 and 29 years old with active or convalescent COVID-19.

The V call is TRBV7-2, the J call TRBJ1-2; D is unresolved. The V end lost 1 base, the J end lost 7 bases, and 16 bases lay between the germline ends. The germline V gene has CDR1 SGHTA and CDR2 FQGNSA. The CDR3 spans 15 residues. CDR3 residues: CASSLEFRGLGGYTF. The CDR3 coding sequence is TGTGCCAGCAGCTTAGAGTTTCGGGGTCTAGGTGGCTACACCTTC.

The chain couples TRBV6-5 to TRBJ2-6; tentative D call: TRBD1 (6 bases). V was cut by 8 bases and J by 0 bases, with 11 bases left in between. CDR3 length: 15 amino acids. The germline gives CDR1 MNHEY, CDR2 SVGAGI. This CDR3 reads CASLQGHSGANVLTF. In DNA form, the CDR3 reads TGTGCCAGCCTACAGGGCCACTCTGGGGCCAACGTCCTGACTTTC.

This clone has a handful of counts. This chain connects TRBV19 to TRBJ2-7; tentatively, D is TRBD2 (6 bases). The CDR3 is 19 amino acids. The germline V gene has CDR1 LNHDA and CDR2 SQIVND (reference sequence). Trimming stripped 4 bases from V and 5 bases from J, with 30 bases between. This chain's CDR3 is CASSTRGSSLWGLLNEQYF. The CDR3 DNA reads TGTGCCAGTAGTACCCGAGGGTCCTCCCTCTGGGGACTCCTGAACGAGCAGTACTTC.

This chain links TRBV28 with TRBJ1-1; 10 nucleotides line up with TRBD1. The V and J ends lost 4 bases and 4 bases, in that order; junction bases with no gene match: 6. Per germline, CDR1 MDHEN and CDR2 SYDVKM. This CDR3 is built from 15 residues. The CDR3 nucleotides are TGTGCCAGCAGTTGGACAGGGGGAGGGAGCACTGAAGCTTTCTTT. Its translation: CASSWTGGGSTEAFF. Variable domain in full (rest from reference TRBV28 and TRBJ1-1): DVKVTQSSRYLVKRTGEKVFLECVQDMDHENMFWYRQDPGLGLRLIYFSYDVKMKEKGDIPEGYSVSREKKERFSLILESASTNQTSMYLCASSWTGGGSTEAFFGQGTRLTVV.

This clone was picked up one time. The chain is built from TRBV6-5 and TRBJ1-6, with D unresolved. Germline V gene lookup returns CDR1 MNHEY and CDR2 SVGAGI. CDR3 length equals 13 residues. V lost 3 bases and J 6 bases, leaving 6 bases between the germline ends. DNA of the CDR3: TGTGCCAGCAGTTATGAAGCTAATTCACCCCTCCACTTT. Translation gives CASSYEANSPLHF.

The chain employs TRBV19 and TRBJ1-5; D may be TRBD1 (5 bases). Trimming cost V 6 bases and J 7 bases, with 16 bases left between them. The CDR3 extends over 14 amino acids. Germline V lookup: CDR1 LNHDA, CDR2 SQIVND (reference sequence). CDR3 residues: CASSYLGGGQPQHF. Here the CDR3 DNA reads TGTGCCAGTAGCTATCTCGGGGGAGGACAGCCCCAGCATTTT.

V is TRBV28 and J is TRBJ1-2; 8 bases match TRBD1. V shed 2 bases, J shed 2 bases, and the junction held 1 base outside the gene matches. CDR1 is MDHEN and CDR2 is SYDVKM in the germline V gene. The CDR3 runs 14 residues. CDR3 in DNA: TGTGCCAGCAGTTTACGGACAGGGAACTATGGCTACACCTTC. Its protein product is CASSLRTGNYGYTF.

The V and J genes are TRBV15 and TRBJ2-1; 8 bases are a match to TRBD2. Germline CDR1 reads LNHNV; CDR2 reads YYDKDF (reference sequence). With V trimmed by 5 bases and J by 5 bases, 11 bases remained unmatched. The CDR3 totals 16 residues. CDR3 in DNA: TGTGCCACCAGCGGGCAGCCTAGCGGGCCCAACAATGAGCAGTTCTTC. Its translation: CATSGQPSGPNNEQFF. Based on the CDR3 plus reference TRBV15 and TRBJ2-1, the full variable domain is DAMVIQNPRYQVTQFGKPVTLSCSQTLNHNVMYWYQQKSSQAPKLLFHYYDKDFNNEADTPDNFQSRRPNTSFCFLDIRSPGLGDTAMYLCATSGQPSGPNNEQFFGPGTRLTVL.

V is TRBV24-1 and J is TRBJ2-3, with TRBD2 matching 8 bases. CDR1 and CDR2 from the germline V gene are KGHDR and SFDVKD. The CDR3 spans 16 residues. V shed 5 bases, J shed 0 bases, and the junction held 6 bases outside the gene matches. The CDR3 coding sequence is TGTGCCACCAGTGCCATAGCGGGACTTAGCACAGATACGCAGTATTTT. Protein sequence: CATSAIAGLSTDTQYF.

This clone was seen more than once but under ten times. CDR3 in amino acids: CASSNRNSPLHF. The CDR3 DNA reads TGTGCCAGCTCAAACAGGAATTCACCCCTCCACTTT. The V and J genes are TRBV18 and TRBJ1-6; a weak D match, TRBD1 (5 bases). From germline, CDR1 is KGHSH and CDR2 LQKENI. The CDR3 sequence is 12 residues long. Trimming cost V 5 bases and J 7 bases, with 6 bases left between them.

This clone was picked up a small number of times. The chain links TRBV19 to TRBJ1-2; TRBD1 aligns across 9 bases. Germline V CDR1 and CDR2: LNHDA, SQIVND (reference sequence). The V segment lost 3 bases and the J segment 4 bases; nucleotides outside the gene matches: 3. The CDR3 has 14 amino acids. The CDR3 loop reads CASSISTGGYGYTF. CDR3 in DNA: TGTGCCAGTAGTATCTCGACAGGGGGCTATGGCTACACCTTC.

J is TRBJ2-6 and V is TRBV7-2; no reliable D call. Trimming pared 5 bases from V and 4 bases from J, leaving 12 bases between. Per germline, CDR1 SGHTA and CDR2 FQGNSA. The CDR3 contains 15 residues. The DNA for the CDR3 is TGTGCCAGCAGCCCAACGGGTGCAGGGGCCAACGTCCTGACTTTC. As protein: CASSPTGAGANVLTF.

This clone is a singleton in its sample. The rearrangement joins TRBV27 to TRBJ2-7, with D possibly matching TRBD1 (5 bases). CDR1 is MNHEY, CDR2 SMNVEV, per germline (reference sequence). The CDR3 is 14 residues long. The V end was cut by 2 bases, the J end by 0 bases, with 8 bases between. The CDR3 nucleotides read TGTGCCAGCAGTTTAAGGGGCGGCTCCTACGAGCAGTACTTC. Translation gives CASSLRGGSYEQYF.

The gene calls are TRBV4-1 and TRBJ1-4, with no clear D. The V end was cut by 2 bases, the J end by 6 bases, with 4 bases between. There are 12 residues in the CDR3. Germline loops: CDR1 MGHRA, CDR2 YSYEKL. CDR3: CASSQPYEKLFF. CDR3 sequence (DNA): TGCGCCAGCAGCCAACCTTATGAAAAACTGTTTTTT.

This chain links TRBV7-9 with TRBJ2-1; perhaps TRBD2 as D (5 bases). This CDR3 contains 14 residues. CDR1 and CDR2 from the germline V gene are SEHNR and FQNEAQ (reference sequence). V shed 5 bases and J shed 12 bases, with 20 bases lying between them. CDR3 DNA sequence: TGTGCCAGCAGCCCCCCCCTAGCCGGCCCCGGGCAGTTCTTC. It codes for CASSPPLAGPGQFF. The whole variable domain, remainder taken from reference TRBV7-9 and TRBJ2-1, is DTGVSQNPRHKITKRGQNVTFRCDPISEHNRLYWYRQTLGQGPEFLTYFQNEAQLEKSRLLSDRFSAERPKGSFSTLEIQRTEQGDSAMYLCASSPPLAGPGQFFGPGTRLTVL.

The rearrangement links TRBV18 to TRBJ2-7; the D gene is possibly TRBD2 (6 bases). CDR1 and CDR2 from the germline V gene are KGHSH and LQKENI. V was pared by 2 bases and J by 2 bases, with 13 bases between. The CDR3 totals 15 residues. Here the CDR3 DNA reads TGTGCCAGCTCACCAAGCAGCGGGTGGACCTACGAGCAGTACTTC. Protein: CASSPSSGWTYEQYF.

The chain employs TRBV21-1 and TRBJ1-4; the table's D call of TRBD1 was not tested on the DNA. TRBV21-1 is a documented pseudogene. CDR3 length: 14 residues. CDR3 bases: TGTGCCAGCAGCCAGGACAGGGAGGGTGAAAAACTGTTTTTT. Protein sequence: CASSQDREGEKLFF.

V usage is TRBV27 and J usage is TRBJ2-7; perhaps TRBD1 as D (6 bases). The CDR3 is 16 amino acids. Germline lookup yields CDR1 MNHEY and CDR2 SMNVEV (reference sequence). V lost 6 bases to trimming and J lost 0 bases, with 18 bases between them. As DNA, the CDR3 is TGTGCCAGCAGCATAAACACAGGGTTGCACTCCTACGAGCAGTACTTC. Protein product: CASSINTGLHSYEQYF.

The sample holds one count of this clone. The CDR3 region has the DNA TGTGCCAGCAGCGTAGTGACAGGGAATTCACCCCTCCACTTT. Residues: CASSVVTGNSPLHF. The rearrangement joins TRBV9 to TRBJ1-6; 7 bases fit TRBD1. Looked up from germline, CDR1 is SGDLS and CDR2 is YYNGEE. The CDR3 is 14 residues long. With 0 bases clipped from V and 7 bases from J, the junction kept 1 base outside the gene matches.

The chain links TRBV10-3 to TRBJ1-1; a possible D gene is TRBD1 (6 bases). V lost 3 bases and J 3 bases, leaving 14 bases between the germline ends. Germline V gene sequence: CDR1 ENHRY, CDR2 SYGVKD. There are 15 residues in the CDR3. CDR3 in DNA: TGTGCCATCAGTGATTTCAGAGGGGGGGACACTGAAGCTTTCTTT. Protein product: CAISDFRGGDTEAFF.